This passage covers 28 T cell receptor beta chains from one sample sequenced in a study of cytomegalovirus exposure and HLA in healthy donors. The PCR was carried out with 60 Vbeta primers and 13 Jbeta primers. Repertoires were generated with immunoSEQ multiplex PCR, while TCRdb's copy carries only in-frame clones and drops some. The profile shows 130,000 to 150,000 clones, about three quarters of them singletons. Sample: PBMCs. These receptors all stem from a man aged 18 to 30 in good health and CMV-seronegative.

The V gene is TRBV7-2, the J gene TRBJ2-5; 8 bases agree with TRBD2. This CDR3 contains 15 residues. Germline V gene data show CDR1 as SGHTA and CDR2 as FQGNSA. The ends lost 5 bases at V and 4 bases at J; junction bases unmatched: 9. CDR3: CASSPGGGRRETQYF. The CDR3, as DNA: TGTGCCAGCAGCCCCGGGGGCGGGAGGAGAGAGACCCAGTACTTC.

V and J are TRBV6-5 and TRBJ2-7, with 8 bases that match TRBD1. The CDR3 consists of 14 residues. The V gene end was trimmed by 6 bases and the J gene end by 3 bases; junction bases not matched to a gene: 7. Germline V gene sequence: CDR1 MNHEY, CDR2 SVGAGI. The CDR3 DNA reads TGTGCCAGCAGCCCCGACAGGGGTGGCTACGAGCAGTACTTC. Translation gives CASSPDRGGYEQYF.

This rearrangement joins TRBV9 to TRBJ1-3; D remains ambiguous. CDR1 and CDR2 from the germline V gene are SGDLS and YYNGEE. Trimming shortened V by 0 bases and J by 0 bases, and 4 bases separated the two germline ends. The CDR3 covers 14 residues. The CDR3 is CASSVDYSGNTIYF. Written as DNA, the CDR3 is TGTGCCAGCAGCGTAGATTACTCTGGAAACACCATATATTTT.

The rearrangement links TRBV13 to TRBJ2-2, with a weak D call TRBD2 (5 bases). Trimming stripped 6 bases from V and 1 base from J, with 9 bases between. This CDR3 contains 14 residues. The germline gives CDR1 PRHDT, CDR2 FYEKMQ (reference sequence). CDR3 sequence (DNA): TGTGCCAGCAGGAGAGGGATGAACACCGGGGAGCTGTTTTTT. Residues: CASRRGMNTGELFF.

The chain has TRBV10-3 and TRBJ1-4; no definite D call. Germline V lookup: CDR1 ENHRY, CDR2 SYGVKD. The CDR3 length is 16 residues. V lost 8 bases, J lost 2 bases, and 18 bases lay in between. DNA of the CDR3: TGTGCCATCGTAAGTGGCACTCGCGGGACTAATGAAAAACTGTTTTTT. This translates into CAIVSGTRGTNEKLFF.

The chain has TRBV6-6 and TRBJ1-5, with D unresolved. The germline V gene has CDR1 MNHNY and CDR2 SVGAGI (reference sequence). The ends were cut back, 6 bases at V and 7 bases at J, with 16 bases in the middle. This CDR3 region has 14 residues. CDR3 in amino acids: CASRSGGWEQPQHF. The DNA of the CDR3 is TGTGCCAGCAGATCAGGTGGCTGGGAGCAGCCCCAGCATTTT.

The chain links TRBV10-3 to TRBJ2-7, with D possibly matching TRBD1 (6 bases). The V end lost 3 bases, the J end lost 2 bases, and 11 bases lay between the germline ends. CDR3 length equals 14 residues. Germline assignment: CDR1 ENHRY and CDR2 SYGVKD. CDR3 loop: CAISDPGAPYEQYF. CDR3 bases: TGTGCCATCAGTGATCCAGGGGCCCCCTACGAGCAGTACTTC.

The chain couples TRBV5-1 to TRBJ2-5; TRBD1 matches 8 bases. This CDR3 has 14 amino acids. Trimming took 0 bases from V and 3 from J; bases not matched to a gene: 1. Looked up from germline, CDR1 is SGHRS and CDR2 is YFSETQ. The CDR3 nucleotides are TGCGCCAGCAGCTTGGCGACAGGGGAAGAGACCCAGTACTTC. This sequence encodes CASSLATGEETQYF. Together with reference TRBV5-1 and TRBJ2-5, the CDR3 gives the full variable domain: KAGVTQTPRYLIKTRGQQVTLSCSPISGHRSVSWYQQTPGQGLQFLFEYFSETQRNKGNFPGRFSGRQFSNSRSEMNVSTLELGDSALYLCASSLATGEETQYFGPGTRLLVL.

The chain is built from TRBV19 and TRBJ2-3, with a tentative D call TRBD2 (5 bases). Trimming cost V 4 bases and J 2 bases, with 10 bases left between them. The CDR3 runs 14 residues. Germline CDR1 is LNHDA and CDR2 is SQIVND (reference sequence). CDR3 protein: CASSKAVDTDTQYF. The CDR3 nucleotides read TGTGCCAGTAGTAAAGCGGTGGACACAGATACGCAGTATTTT.

J is TRBJ2-5 and V is TRBV30; 7 bases align to TRBD1. CDR1 and CDR2 (germline): GTSNPN, SVGIG (reference sequence). The V and J ends lost 5 bases and 0 bases, in that order; junction bases with no gene match: 9. There are 15 residues in the CDR3. CDR3 region: CAWGQLGQYQETQYF. CDR3 coding DNA: TGTGCCTGGGGACAATTGGGACAGTACCAAGAGACCCAGTACTTC.

The chain employs TRBV6-1 and TRBJ2-3, with a tentative D call TRBD1 (6 bases). Germline loops: CDR1 MNHNS, CDR2 SASEGT. The ends were cut back, 6 bases at V and 0 bases at J, with 10 bases in the middle. CDR3 length equals 14 residues. The CDR3 nucleotides are TGTGCCAGCAGCCGGGACACGAGCACAGATACGCAGTATTTT. Its protein is CASSRDTSTDTQYF.

This chain links TRBV7-3 with TRBJ2-7; 7 bases align to TRBD2. Per the germline V gene, CDR1 is SGHTA and CDR2 is FQGTGA. This CDR3 comprises 14 residues. Germline trimming cut 5 bases from V and 1 base from J; bases unmatched to any gene: 5. CDR3 sequence (DNA): TGTGCCAGCAGCCCCGGGAGGAATTCCTACGAGCAGTACTTC. Its protein is CASSPGRNSYEQYF. Complete variable domain (other parts from reference TRBV7-3 and TRBJ2-7): GAGVSQTPSNKVTEKGKYVELRCDPISGHTALYWYRQSLGQGPEFLIYFQGTGAADDSGLPNDRFFAVRPEGSVSTLKIQRTERGDSAVYLCASSPGRNSYEQYFGPGTRLTVT.

The V and J genes are TRBV7-9 and TRBJ2-7; 8 nucleotides match TRBD1. Germline-derived CDR1 and CDR2 are SEHNR and FQNEAQ (reference sequence). V dropped 1 base and J dropped 3; count of bases not matched to a gene: 8. The CDR3 consists of 16 residues. For the CDR3, the DNA is TGTGCCAGCAGCTTAGAGCGACAGGGGAGAAGCTACGAGCAGTACTTC. Residues: CASSLERQGRSYEQYF.

The chain recombines TRBV2 with TRBJ2-5, with unresolved D. Germline CDR1 and CDR2: SNHLY and FYNNEI. V was shortened by 3 bases and J by 5 bases, with 4 bases between the two germline ends. The CDR3 sequence is 11 residues long. The CDR3 DNA reads as TGTGCCAGCAGTGACCGGGAGACCCAGTACTTC. As protein: CASSDRETQYF.

The CDR3 region is CASSLSSGSSNQPQHF. The CDR3 region has the DNA TGTGCCAGCAGTTTATCTTCCGGGAGTAGCAATCAGCCCCAGCATTTT. The chain uses TRBV27 and TRBJ1-5; no reliable D call. The CDR3 sequence is 16 residues long. Germline CDR1 and CDR2: MNHEY and SMNVEV (reference sequence). V lost 0 bases, J lost 0 bases, and 9 bases lay in between.

The chain uses TRBV5-1 and TRBJ2-5; D gene unclear. This CDR3 comprises 13 residues. V was cut by 3 bases and J by 5 bases, with 11 bases left in between. Looked up from germline, CDR1 is SGHRS and CDR2 is YFSETQ. This CDR3 is CASSSPLAETQYF. In DNA form, the CDR3 reads TGCGCCAGCAGCTCTCCCCTTGCGGAGACCCAGTACTTC.

The table lists this clone with a few counts. The rearrangement links TRBV6-1 to TRBJ1-6; 10 bases fit TRBD1. V lost 1 base and J lost 9; bases outside the gene matches: 0. This CDR3 contains 14 residues. Germline assignment: CDR1 MNHNS and CDR2 SASEGT. The chain's CDR3 is CASSEGQGASPLHF. The CDR3 DNA follows: TGTGCCAGCAGTGAAGGACAGGGGGCTTCACCCCTCCACTTT.

This sequence joins TRBV9 and TRBJ2-3; TRBD2 agrees at 12 bases. V dropped 3 bases and J dropped 5; count of bases not matched to a gene: 13. CDR1 and CDR2 (germline): SGDLS, YYNGEE. The CDR3 is 18 amino acids. CDR3 region: CASSASGTSGWGKDTQYF. In nucleotides, the CDR3 is TGTGCCAGCAGCGCCTCCGGGACTAGCGGGTGGGGTAAAGATACGCAGTATTTT. Drawing the rest from reference TRBV9 and TRBJ2-3, the complete variable domain is DSGVTQTPKHLITATGQRVTLRCSPRSGDLSVYWYQQSLDQGLQFLIQYYNGEERAKGNILERFSAQQFPDLHSELNLSSLELGDSALYFCASSASGTSGWGKDTQYFGPGTRLTVL.

DNA for the CDR3: TGTGCCAGCAGTGAAGGAGTGCCCCGTGGGGGGGAGTATTTT. Amino acids: CASSEGVPRGGEYF. The V gene is TRBV2, the J gene TRBJ2-3; TRBD2 matches at 7 bases. Trimming removed 1 base from V and 13 bases from J; junction bases left unmatched: 11. Germline CDR1 SNHLY, CDR2 FYNNEI. There are 14 residues in the CDR3.

This chain links TRBV5-1 with TRBJ1-1; 10 nucleotides match TRBD1. This CDR3 is built from 15 residues. From germline, CDR1 is SGHRS and CDR2 YFSETQ. After removal of 6 bases from V and 1 base from J, the junction contained 6 bases not matched to a gene. The CDR3 DNA reads as TGCGCCAGCAAGAGACAGGGGGCATGGAACACTGAAGCTTTCTTT. This sequence encodes CASKRQGAWNTEAFF. The full variable domain, its missing parts supplied by reference TRBV5-1 and TRBJ1-1, is KAGVTQTPRYLIKTRGQQVTLSCSPISGHRSVSWYQQTPGQGLQFLFEYFSETQRNKGNFPGRFSGRQFSNSRSEMNVSTLELGDSALYLCASKRQGAWNTEAFFGQGTRLTVV.

The chain combines TRBV27 with TRBJ2-7, with D possibly TRBD1 on 6 matching bases. CDR3 length equals 15 residues. Per the germline V gene, CDR1 is MNHEY and CDR2 is SMNVEV (reference sequence). The V and J ends lost 6 bases and 0 bases respectively, with 15 bases between them. CDR3 nucleotide sequence: TGTGCCAGCAGCATGACAGGTCCCAGCTCCTACGAGCAGTACTTC. Protein product: CASSMTGPSSYEQYF.

This sequence joins TRBV10-1 and TRBJ2-7, with TRBD2 identical over 12 bases. Germline trimming cut 4 bases from V and 4 bases from J; bases unmatched to any gene: 5. The CDR3 runs to 15 residues. Germline V gene sequence: CDR1 WNHNN, CDR2 SYGVQD (reference sequence). The CDR3 reads CASSGLAGGSYEQYF. In nucleotides, the CDR3 is TGCGCCAGCAGTGGGCTAGCGGGAGGGTCTTACGAGCAGTACTTC.

The gene calls are TRBV5-1 and TRBJ1-5; D ambiguous. Trimming removed 4 bases from V and 0 bases from J, with 14 bases in between. Germline CDR1 and CDR2: SGHRS and YFSETQ. This CDR3 is built from 16 residues. The CDR3 reads CASSPPGAASNQPQHF. DNA for the CDR3: TGCGCCAGCAGCCCCCCAGGCGCAGCTAGCAATCAGCCCCAGCATTTT.

This clone was observed a few times. This chain uses TRBV27 with TRBJ2-2, with 9 bases identical to TRBD2. Germline values: CDR1 MNHEY, CDR2 SMNVEV (reference sequence). The CDR3 is made up of 16 amino acids. V was pared by 1 base and J by 7 bases, with 7 bases of the junction left unmatched. In DNA form, the CDR3 reads TGTGCCAGCAGTTTATTAGCTAGCGGGGAGGTCGGGGAGCTGTTTTTT. Protein: CASSLLASGEVGELFF.

The chain employs TRBV19 and TRBJ1-5; no definite D call. The CDR3 loop spans 14 amino acids. The germline V gene encodes CDR1 LNHDA and CDR2 SQIVND (reference sequence). V was cut by 5 bases and J by 8 bases, with 16 bases left in between. CDR3 sequence: CASSPAAAFKPQHF. CDR3 DNA: TGTGCCAGTAGTCCCGCTGCGGCCTTTAAGCCCCAGCATTTT. Combining the CDR3 with reference TRBV19 and TRBJ1-5 gives the whole variable domain DGGITQSPKYLFRKEGQNVTLSCEQNLNHDAMYWYRQDPGQGLRLIYYSQIVNDFQKGDIAEGYSVSREKKESFPLTVTSAQKNPTAFYLCASSPAAAFKPQHFGDGTRLSIL.

The V and J genes are TRBV29-1 and TRBJ2-7; TRBD2 matches at 9 bases. CDR3 length: 13 amino acids. Germline CDR1 reads SQVTM; CDR2 reads ANQGSEA. V shed 7 bases and J 2 bases; nucleotides not matched to a gene: 6. CDR3 DNA sequence: TGCAGCGAGTCTAGCGGGATCACCTACGAGCAGTACTTC. Amino acid sequence: CSESSGITYEQYF.

This clone is a singleton in its sample. V and J are TRBV5-6 and TRBJ1-2, with a weak D call TRBD1 (5 bases). This CDR3 has 15 residues. Germline V gene lookup returns CDR1 SGHDT and CDR2 YYEEEE. The V and J ends lost 8 bases and 0 bases respectively, with 17 bases between them. The CDR3 region is CASIQDSLTNYGYTF. CDR3 DNA sequence: TGTGCCAGTATCCAAGACAGTCTCACTAACTATGGCTACACCTTC.

The V and J genes are TRBV9 and TRBJ1-4; D call uncertain. Trimming removed 2 bases at V and 8 bases at J, with 7 bases between. From germline, CDR1 is SGDLS and CDR2 YYNGEE. CDR3 length: 12 residues. CDR3 DNA sequence: TGTGCCAGCAGCGTCGGGAGGGAAAAACTGTTTTTT. Translation gives CASSVGREKLFF.